A selection of T cell receptor beta chains follows, all from one sample in a study of response to subunit inactivated influenza vaccine. From the RT-PCR reads, TCRdb called clonotypes with MiXCR, one entry per CDR3 protein. This table holds 650,000 to 800,000 distinct CDR3 sequences, 14% found once. This specimen consisted of PBMCs from blood, obtained 14 to 15 days before vaccination. The receptors stem from a man aged 50 to 59 who received an inactivated influenza vaccine. Both conserved end residues are part of each CDR3. The D gene is left open where the match is weak. Expanded clones get a size class; other rows say once, few or many, or leave the size out.

v_call	d_call	j_call	clone_size	cdr3_aa	cdr3_nt
TRBV4-3	.	TRBJ2-1	.	CASSQDLADSNEQFF	TGCGCCAGCAGCCAAGATTTGGCGGATTCCAATGAGCAGTTCTTC
TRBV20-1	TRBD1	TRBJ1-5	few	CSAEQGAGANQPQHF	TGCAGTGCTGAACAGGGGGCGGGAGCCAATCAGCCCCAGCATTTT
TRBV7-9	.	TRBJ2-2	many	CATVRVTGELFF	TGTGCCACAGTTCGGGTCACCGGGGAGCTGTTTTTT
TRBV15	TRBD1	TRBJ2-1	few	CATTQGGRSYNEQFF	TGTGCCACCACTCAAGGGGGCCGGTCCTACAATGAGCAGTTCTTC
TRBV7-2	TRBD2	TRBJ2-1	few	CASSSTSAQQFF	TGTGCCAGCAGCTCCACTAGCGCCCAGCAGTTCTTC
TRBV20-1	.	TRBJ2-7	.	CSARDVYKQYF	TGCAGTGCTAGAGATGTGTACAAGCAGTACTTC
TRBV27	.	TRBJ1-2	many	CASSLRGGRFGYTF	TGTGCCAGCAGTTTACGGGGGGGGAGGTTTGGCTACACCTTC
TRBV20-1	TRBD2	TRBJ2-1	.	CSAQLAGGLNEQFF	TGCAGTGCTCAGCTAGCGGGGGGGCTCAATGAGCAGTTCTTC
TRBV2	TRBD1	TRBJ2-7	.	CATIWDRGGEQYF	TGTGCCACCATTTGGGACAGGGGTGGCGAGCAGTACTTC
TRBV4-2	TRBD1	TRBJ1-2	.	CASSQVGRTGLRSYYGYTF	TGTGCCAGCAGCCAAGTGGGACGGACAGGGCTCAGATCGTACTATGGCTACACCTTC
TRBV7-3	.	TRBJ2-2	.	CASSLRKQASHPGELFF	TGTGCCAGCAGCTTAAGGAAACAGGCTAGTCATCCCGGGGAGCTGTTTTTT
TRBV5-1	.	TRBJ2-1	few	CASARGGEYNEQFF	TGCGCCAGTGCCAGGGGGGGGGAGTACAATGAGCAGTTCTTC
TRBV11-2	TRBD1	TRBJ1-5	.	CASSLDPQGGQPQHF	TGTGCCAGCAGCTTAGATCCCCAGGGGGGGCAGCCCCAGCATTTT
TRBV3-1	TRBD1	TRBJ2-7	few	CASSQVGQPRQYF	TGTGCCAGCAGCCAAGTGGGACAGCCCAGGCAGTACTTC
TRBV20-1	TRBD1	TRBJ2-7	many	CSTGQGRYEQYF	TGCAGCACGGGACAGGGTCGCTACGAGCAGTACTTC
TRBV11-2	.	TRBJ2-1	few	CASSIRTASYNEQFF	TGTGCCAGCAGCATCAGGACCGCCTCCTACAATGAGCAGTTCTTC
TRBV20-1	.	TRBJ2-7	many	CSAPPGLSYEQYF	TGCAGTGCGCCTCCGGGACTCTCGTACGAGCAGTACTTC
TRBV7-2	.	TRBJ2-7	few	CASSPGTAGYEQYF	TGTGCCAGCAGCCCAGGGACCGCGGGGTACGAGCAGTACTTC
TRBV12-3/TRBV12-4	.	TRBJ2-2	.	CASRSEANTGELFF	TGTGCCAGCCGGTCGGAGGCGAACACCGGGGAGCTGTTTTTT
TRBV7-9	TRBD2	TRBJ2-1	many	CASSYRTSGGYNEQFF	TGTGCCAGCAGCTACCGGACTAGCGGGGGTTACAATGAGCAGTTCTTC
TRBV3-1	.	TRBJ1-2	many	CASSHPDGYTF	TGTGCCAGCAGCCATCCGGATGGCTACACCTTC
TRBV5-1	.	TRBJ2-2	many	CASSLGGMQTGELFF	TGCGCCAGCAGCTTGGGCGGGATGCAGACCGGGGAGCTGTTTTTT
TRBV10-3	.	TRBJ1-5	many	CAISQEAGNQPQHF	TGTGCCATCTCCCAGGAGGCGGGCAATCAGCCCCAGCATTTT
TRBV9	.	TRBJ2-7	.	CASGRGGGGSYEQYF	TGTGCCAGCGGGCGAGGAGGGGGAGGATCCTACGAGCAGTACTTC
TRBV27	.	TRBJ1-6	few	CASSLLDGLNSPLHF	TGTGCCAGCAGTTTATTGGACGGCCTTAATTCACCCCTCCACTTT
TRBV12-3/TRBV12-4	TRBD1	TRBJ2-7	.	CASTKQGIEQYF	TGTGCCAGTACAAAACAGGGGATCGAGCAGTACTTC
TRBV24-1	TRBD1	TRBJ1-2	.	CATGDGTGYGYTF	TGTGCCACCGGAGACGGGACAGGGTATGGCTACACCTTC
TRBV27	TRBD2	TRBJ2-1	few	CASSHQNWASGYNEQFF	TGTGCCAGCAGCCACCAAAACTGGGCTAGCGGTTACAATGAGCAGTTCTTC